A single sample is the source of the 2 T cell receptor beta chains below, sequenced in a study of blood T cells in healthy people across ages. For the second PCR, which ran for about 7 to 12 cycles, a sample-barcoded 5' primer and a J-beta primer mix were used. MiXCR, applied by TCRdb to the 5' RACE reads, yields one record per CDR3 protein. The table lists about 670,000 distinct CDR3 sequences, 40% to 50% of them singletons. Sequencing was done on a sample of blood. These receptors all come from an elderly man in good health.

The chain links TRBV6-1 to TRBJ1-4; 8 bases fit TRBD1. Germline CDR1 is MNHNS and CDR2 is SASEGT. The ends lost 2 bases at V and 8 bases at J; junction bases unmatched: 4. The CDR3 is made up of 14 amino acids. The CDR3 bases are TGTGCCAGCAGTGAATTCAGACAGGGGGAAAAACTGTTTTTT. Translating it yields CASSEFRQGEKLFF.

This clonotype was counted a few times. The J gene is TRBJ2-3, the V gene TRBV4-1; 13 positions agree with TRBD2. CDR1 and CDR2 (germline): MGHRA, YSYEKL. V lost 1 base to trimming and J lost 5 bases; unmatched junction nucleotides: 18. The CDR3 extends over 21 amino acids. This CDR3 is CASSQGVGLITSGGAIDTQYF. As DNA, the CDR3 is TGCGCCAGCAGCCAAGGGGTCGGACTTATTACTAGCGGGGGGGCCATAGATACGCAGTATTTT.